This T cell receptor (beta chain) came from a study of T cell responses to AZD1222 COVID-19 vaccine. Study outcomes and limitations: Rises in breadth and depth of Spike-specific TCRs came after two AZD1222 doses. Baseline seropositivity occurred in only six AZD1222 recipients. Clonal diversity was possibly underestimated; the donors were predominantly white British and more often female.

Germline V gives CDR1 MGHRA, CDR2 YSYEKL. V shed 0 bases and J shed 1 base, with 7 bases lying between them. This CDR3 is built from 15 residues. A note on this clone: No antigen is known for it.

Assay: immunoSEQ multiplex PCR; the TCRdb copy retains only in-frame clones and omits some. Seen here are more than 100,000 clones, more than 85% observed once, and the top ten hold 1.5% to 2%. Sequenced material: peripheral blood, taken 28 days after the second AZD1222 dose. V is TRBV4-1 and J is TRBJ1-5; D unresolved. This TCR came from an adult who received the AZD1222 COVID-19 vaccine. For the CDR3, the DNA is TGCGCCAGCAGCCAAGACGGGCAAAGCAATCAGCCCCAGCATTTT. The encoded protein is CASSQDGQSNQPQHF.